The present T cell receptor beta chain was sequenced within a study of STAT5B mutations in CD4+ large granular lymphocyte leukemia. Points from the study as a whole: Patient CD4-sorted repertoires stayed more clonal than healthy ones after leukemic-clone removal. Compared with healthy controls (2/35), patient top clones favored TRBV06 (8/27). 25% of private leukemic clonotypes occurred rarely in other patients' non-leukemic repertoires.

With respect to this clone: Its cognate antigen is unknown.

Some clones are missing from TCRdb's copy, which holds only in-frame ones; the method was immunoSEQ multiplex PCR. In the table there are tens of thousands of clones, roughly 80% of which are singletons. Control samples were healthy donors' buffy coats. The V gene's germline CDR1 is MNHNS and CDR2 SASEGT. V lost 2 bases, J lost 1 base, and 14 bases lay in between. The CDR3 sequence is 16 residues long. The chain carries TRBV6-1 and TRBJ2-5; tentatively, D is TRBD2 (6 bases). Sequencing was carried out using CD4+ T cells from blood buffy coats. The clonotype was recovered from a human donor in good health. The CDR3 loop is CASSELRYSGQETQYF. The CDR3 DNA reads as TGTGCCAGCAGTGAACTTAGGTATAGCGGCCAAGAGACCCAGTACTTC.